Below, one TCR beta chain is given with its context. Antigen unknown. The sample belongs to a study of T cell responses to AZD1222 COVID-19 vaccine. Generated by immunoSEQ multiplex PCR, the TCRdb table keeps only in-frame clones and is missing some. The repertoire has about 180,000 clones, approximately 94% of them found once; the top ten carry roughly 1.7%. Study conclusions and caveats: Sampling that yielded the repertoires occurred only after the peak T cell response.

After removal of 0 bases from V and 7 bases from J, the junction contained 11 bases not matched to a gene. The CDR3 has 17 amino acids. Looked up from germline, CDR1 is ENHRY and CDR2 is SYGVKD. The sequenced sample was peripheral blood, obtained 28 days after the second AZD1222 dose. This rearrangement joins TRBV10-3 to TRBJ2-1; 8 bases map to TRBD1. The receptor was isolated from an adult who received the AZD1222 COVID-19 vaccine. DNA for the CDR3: TGTGCCATCAGTGAGTCGGGGACAGGTAATTCCTGGAATGAGCAGTTCTTC. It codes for CAISESGTGNSWNEQFF.